The 28 T cell receptor beta chains listed next were all sequenced from one sample in a study of T cell responses to AZD1222 COVID-19 vaccine. Generated by immunoSEQ multiplex PCR, the TCRdb table keeps only in-frame clones and is missing some. The table has fewer than 150,000 clones, around 89% seen once. The material was peripheral blood, obtained 28 days after the second AZD1222 dose. These receptors all come from an adult who received the AZD1222 COVID-19 vaccine.

This clone was counted a single time. V and J are TRBV4-1 and TRBJ1-2; tentatively, D is TRBD1 (5 bases). The CDR3 extends over 15 amino acids. CDR1 is MGHRA, CDR2 YSYEKL, per germline. Trimming pared 4 bases from V and 10 bases from J, leaving 22 bases between. The CDR3 reads CASSPTREAVFVYTF. CDR3 DNA sequence: TGCGCCAGCAGCCCAACCAGGGAGGCGGTTTTCGTCTACACCTTC.

The J gene is TRBJ2-7, the V gene TRBV5-4, with 12 bases that match TRBD2. This CDR3 is 17 amino acids long. V dropped 5 bases and J dropped 4; count of bases not matched to a gene: 13. Germline CDR1 reads SGHNT; CDR2 reads YYREEE (reference sequence). Here the CDR3 reads CASRPGLAGSKGYEQYF. The CDR3 region has the DNA TGTGCCAGCAGGCCCGGACTAGCGGGGTCCAAAGGTTACGAGCAGTACTTC.

V is TRBV6-5 and J is TRBJ1-1; 7 nucleotides agree with TRBD1. Germline CDR1 and CDR2: MNHEY and SVGAGI. The CDR3 covers 13 residues. Trimming at V came to 7 bases and at J to 7 bases, leaving 9 bases not matched to a gene. Written as DNA, the CDR3 is TGTGCCAGCACCAAACAGGGGAACGATGAAGCTTTCTTT. Residues: CASTKQGNDEAFF.

This rearrangement joins TRBV11-3 to TRBJ1-2; TRBD1 matches 9 bases. The germline gives CDR1 SGHNT, CDR2 YENEEA. This CDR3 spans 14 amino acids. V lost 1 base and J lost 7; bases outside the gene matches: 4. CDR3 sequence: CASSLAGTGLGYTF. CDR3 coding DNA: TGTGCCAGCAGCTTAGCGGGGACAGGGCTTGGCTACACCTTC.

This chain connects TRBV5-1 to TRBJ2-1; weak D call: TRBD1 (6 bases). Trimming removed 4 bases from V and 7 bases from J, with 15 bases in between. Germline CDR1 SGHRS, CDR2 YFSETQ. This CDR3 is 14 amino acids long. CDR3 residues: CASSLRGRGNEQFF. In DNA form, the CDR3 reads TGCGCCAGCAGCCTTCGGGGCAGGGGTAATGAGCAGTTCTTC. The variable domain in full, with the rest retrieved from reference TRBV5-1 and TRBJ2-1, is KAGVTQTPRYLIKTRGQQVTLSCSPISGHRSVSWYQQTPGQGLQFLFEYFSETQRNKGNFPGRFSGRQFSNSRSEMNVSTLELGDSALYLCASSLRGRGNEQFFGPGTRLTVL.

This chain links TRBV7-2 with TRBJ2-3, with 10 bases matching TRBD2. This CDR3 has 13 residues. V shed 6 bases and J 6 bases; nucleotides not matched to a gene: 3. Germline V gene sequence: CDR1 SGHTA, CDR2 FQGNSA. CDR3 sequence: CASRASGGDTQYF. In DNA form, the CDR3 reads TGTGCCAGCAGGGCTAGCGGGGGTGATACGCAGTATTTT.

The chain links TRBV4-3 to TRBJ2-1, with TRBD2 as a possible D gene (6 bases). The CDR3 runs 16 residues. Germline V CDR1 and CDR2: LGHNA, YSLEER. The germline V and J ends were trimmed by 3 bases and 8 bases, with 20 bases remaining between them. CDR3 residues: CASSHLAGTQGHEQFF. The CDR3 nucleotides are TGCGCCAGCAGCCACCTGGCCGGGACTCAAGGCCATGAGCAGTTCTTC.

This clone was picked up one time. V gene TRBV29-1 combines with J gene TRBJ2-1, with TRBD1 as a possible D gene (6 bases). Trimming shortened V by 6 bases and J by 4 bases, and 7 bases separated the two germline ends. The CDR3 is 11 residues long. Germline V gene lookup returns CDR1 SQVTM and CDR2 ANQGSEA. The CDR3 here is CSVGQYNEQFF. CDR3 DNA sequence: TGCAGCGTCGGACAGTACAATGAGCAGTTCTTC.

J is TRBJ1-5 and V is TRBV21-1; the D segment call TRBD1 is taken from the table without a DNA check. TRBV21-1 is given as a pseudogene. The length of the CDR3 is 16 residues. The CDR3 coding sequence is TGTGCCAGCAGCAAGCAGGGACAGGGAGTGCATCAGCCCCAGCATTTT. This gives the protein CASSKQGQGVHQPQHF.

V is TRBV19 and J is TRBJ2-7, with 8 bases matching TRBD1. The J segment lost 2 bases and the V segment lost 6 bases, leaving 3 bases of the junction unmatched. CDR1 and CDR2 from the germline V gene are LNHDA and SQIVND (reference sequence). The CDR3 is 13 amino acids. CDR3 DNA: TGTGCCAGTAGACGACAGGGGACCTACGAGCAGTACTTC. It codes for CASRRQGTYEQYF. Full variable domain (rest looked up from reference TRBV19 and TRBJ2-7): DGGITQSPKYLFRKEGQNVTLSCEQNLNHDAMYWYRQDPGQGLRLIYYSQIVNDFQKGDIAEGYSVSREKKESFPLTVTSAQKNPTAFYLCASRRQGTYEQYFGPGTRLTVT.

This clone was counted between two and nine times. This rearrangement joins TRBV7-3 to TRBJ2-7; D possibly corresponds to TRBD2 (5 bases). V was trimmed by 2 bases and J by 0 bases, leaving 14 bases between them. The CDR3 consists of 16 residues. Per the germline V gene, CDR1 is SGHTA and CDR2 is FQGTGA. The CDR3 DNA reads as TGTGCCAGCAGCTTAGGTGGAGGCTCGGGCTCCTACGAGCAGTACTTC. Amino acids: CASSLGGGSGSYEQYF. The complete variable domain, with remaining parts taken from reference TRBV7-3 and TRBJ2-7, reads GAGVSQTPSNKVTEKGKYVELRCDPISGHTALYWYRQSLGQGPEFLIYFQGTGAADDSGLPNDRFFAVRPEGSVSTLKIQRTERGDSAVYLCASSLGGGSGSYEQYFGPGTRLTVT.

This rearrangement joins TRBV5-1 to TRBJ1-1; D not certain. Trimming left V 0 bases short and J 0 bases short, with 9 bases between. The CDR3 has 15 amino acids. Germline V gene lookup returns CDR1 SGHRS and CDR2 YFSETQ. The CDR3 nucleotides read TGCGCCAGCAGCTTGGATACAGTTCTGAACACTGAAGCTTTCTTT. Translating gives CASSLDTVLNTEAFF.

The V call is TRBV24-1, the J call TRBJ2-5, with D maybe TRBD2 (6 bases). The V gene lost 0 bases and the J gene lost 5 bases, with 9 bases spanning the gap. The CDR3 is 14 amino acids. The V gene's germline CDR1 is KGHDR and CDR2 SFDVKD. CDR3 protein: CATSDLGGAETQYF. The CDR3, as DNA: TGTGCCACCAGTGATTTGGGAGGGGCGGAGACCCAGTACTTC.

The gene calls are TRBV11-3 and TRBJ2-1; 11 nucleotides line up with TRBD2. There are 20 residues in the CDR3. CDR1 is SGHNT, CDR2 YENEEA, per germline. V dropped 0 bases and J dropped 8; count of bases not matched to a gene: 18. The CDR3 region has the DNA TGTGCCAGCAGCTTAGATCGGGGCCTCTTAGCGGGAGGGCCAATCGATGAGCAGTTCTTC. Its translation: CASSLDRGLLAGGPIDEQFF.

This chain uses TRBV9 with TRBJ2-1; a possible D gene is TRBD2 (6 bases). Germline V gives CDR1 SGDLS, CDR2 YYNGEE. CDR3 length: 16 amino acids. Trimming pared 0 bases from V and 10 bases from J, leaving 20 bases between. CDR3 nucleotides: TGTGCCAGCAGCGTAGGTCAGGCTAGCGTTGATGGGGAGCAGTTCTTC. Encoded protein: CASSVGQASVDGEQFF.

On this clone itself: Relative to the germline gene, one junction end is altered; a read error may explain this. The chain recombines TRBV2 with TRBJ2-5, with D hard to call. The CDR3 is made up of 12 amino acids. Germline values: CDR1 SNHLY, CDR2 FYNNEI. The CDR3 spells CAGSWVGETQYF. CDR3 coding DNA: TGTGCCGGCAGTTGGGTTGGGGAGACCCAGTACTTC. The variable domain in full, with the rest retrieved from reference TRBV2 and TRBJ2-5, is EPEVTQTPSHQVTQMGQEVILRCVPISNHLYFYWYRQILGQKVEFLVSFYNNEISEKSEIFDDQFSVERPDGSNFTLKIRSTKLEDSAMYFCAGSWVGETQYFGPGTRLLVL.

The chain couples TRBV5-1 to TRBJ1-1, with a weak D call TRBD1 (5 bases). The CDR3 spans 15 residues. Germline assignment: CDR1 SGHRS and CDR2 YFSETQ. The germline V and J ends were trimmed by 4 bases and 0 bases, with 13 bases remaining between them. CDR3 nucleotide sequence: TGCGCCAGCAGCCCCGGGGCAGCGATGAACACTGAAGCTTTCTTT. This translates into CASSPGAAMNTEAFF.

The chain uses TRBV19 and TRBJ2-7, with D perhaps matching TRBD1 or TRBD2 (5 bases each). Germline V CDR1 and CDR2: LNHDA, SQIVND (reference sequence). Trimming shortened V by 6 bases and J by 3 bases, and 21 bases separated the two germline ends. The CDR3 sequence is 16 residues long. The CDR3 region has the DNA TGTGCCAGTAGCCTCTCGGGGACCGGATTTGGCTACGAGCAGTACTTC. Translated: CASSLSGTGFGYEQYF.

The V and J genes are TRBV19 and TRBJ1-3, with D tentatively TRBD1 (5 bases). V was pared by 6 bases and J by 4 bases, with 13 bases between. The germline V gene has CDR1 LNHDA and CDR2 SQIVND (reference sequence). This CDR3 region has 14 residues. In nucleotides, the CDR3 is TGTGCCAGTAGCCAGGGTTCGCCAGGAAACACCATATATTTT. Its protein is CASSQGSPGNTIYF. The complete variable domain, with remaining parts taken from reference TRBV19 and TRBJ1-3, reads DGGITQSPKYLFRKEGQNVTLSCEQNLNHDAMYWYRQDPGQGLRLIYYSQIVNDFQKGDIAEGYSVSREKKESFPLTVTSAQKNPTAFYLCASSQGSPGNTIYFGEGSWLTVV.

The V call is TRBV6-1, the J call TRBJ1-2; D gene ambiguous. Germline CDR1 is MNHNS and CDR2 is SASEGT. The CDR3 is 15 amino acids. Trimming shortened V by 3 bases and J by 1 base, and 12 bases separated the two germline ends. CDR3 region: CASSDPYRINYGYTF. CDR3 nucleotides: TGTGCCAGCAGTGACCCCTATAGGATTAACTATGGCTACACCTTC.

The CDR3 DNA reads as TGTGCCAGCAGCAGGGGACAGGGGGTTAACTCCTACGAGCAGTACTTC. This sequence encodes CASSRGQGVNSYEQYF. The chain recombines TRBV11-2 with TRBJ2-7; 11 nucleotides line up with TRBD1. The CDR3 length is 16 residues. The V and J ends lost 5 bases and 0 bases, in that order; junction bases with no gene match: 6. Germline loops: CDR1 SGHAT, CDR2 FQNNGV.

The chain joins TRBV6-5 to TRBJ2-3; TRBD2 is a possible D gene (6 bases). V lost 8 bases to trimming and J lost 2 bases, with 14 bases between them. CDR1 and CDR2 from the germline V gene are MNHEY and SVGAGI. The CDR3 has 14 amino acids. CDR3 nucleotide sequence: TGTGCCAGCGGTCCCGGGACTTCCACAGATACGCAGTATTTT. It translates to CASGPGTSTDTQYF.

The chain employs TRBV6-5 and TRBJ2-7; 8 nucleotides align to TRBD1. Germline CDR1 is MNHEY and CDR2 is SVGAGI. Trimming cost V 0 bases and J 5 bases; bases outside gene matches: 9. The CDR3 runs 16 residues. CDR3 nucleotides: TGTGCCAGCAGTTACTCTGCAGGGGGCTTTGGAAACGAGCAGTACTTC. Amino acid sequence: CASSYSAGGFGNEQYF.

This clone was counted between two and nine times. The chain recombines TRBV4-3 with TRBJ1-2; D not certain. This CDR3 is 16 amino acids long. V was cut by 4 bases and J by 2 bases, with 17 bases left in between. Germline CDR1 and CDR2: LGHNA and YSLEER. In DNA, the CDR3 is TGCGCCAGCAGCCCTTACAACGGGGTTGCCAACTATGGCTACACCTTC. It codes for CASSPYNGVANYGYTF.

The chain recombines TRBV13 with TRBJ2-7; 12 positions agree with TRBD1. The CDR3 contains 14 residues. Germline CDR1 and CDR2: PRHDT and FYEKMQ (reference sequence). The V gene end was trimmed by 6 bases and the J gene end by 6 bases; junction bases not matched to a gene: 6. The CDR3 here is CASRPGTGGAEQYF. CDR3 DNA: TGTGCCAGCAGACCCGGGACAGGGGGCGCCGAGCAGTACTTC.

The genes are TRBV3-1 (or the pseudogene TRBV3-2) and TRBJ2-1; D ambiguous. The CDR3 is made up of 14 amino acids. Germline CDR1 and CDR2: LGHDT and YNNKEL (reference sequence). The ends were cut back, 4 bases at V and 5 bases at J, with 12 bases in the middle. The CDR3: CASSPSMGNNEQFF. The CDR3 DNA is TGTGCCAGCAGCCCCTCTATGGGTAACAATGAGCAGTTCTTC.

J is TRBJ1-3 and V is TRBV5-1; 7 bases are a match to TRBD1. Trimming took 0 bases from V and 4 from J; bases not matched to a gene: 7. There are 16 residues in the CDR3. The V gene's germline CDR1 is SGHRS and CDR2 YFSETQ. The CDR3: CASSLVGTVYGNTIYF. The DNA for the CDR3 is TGCGCCAGCAGCTTGGTCGGGACAGTTTACGGAAACACCATATATTTT.

This clone appeared a few times. V is TRBV7-2 and J is TRBJ2-5; D is perhaps TRBD2 (6 bases). The ends were cut back, 5 bases at V and 3 bases at J, with 7 bases in the middle. This CDR3 region has 12 residues. CDR1 is SGHTA, CDR2 FQGNSA, per germline. The CDR3 nucleotides are TGTGCCAGCAGCGAGCGGGAAGAGACCCAGTACTTC. Its translation is CASSEREETQYF.